The source of this TCR beta chain is a study of cytotoxic CD8 clonotypes in ibrutinib-treated CLL. This clone was detected a few times. Method: immunoSEQ multiplex PCR; TCRdb's copy keeps in-frame clones and lacks some. The sample carries 65,000 to 85,000 clones, 90% recorded once. CDR3 length equals 20 residues. V gave up 0 bases and J gave up 3 bases; unmatched junction bases: 13. Germline V gene lookup returns CDR1 SGHVS and CDR2 FQNEAQ. The TCR originated in a human donor with chronic lymphocytic leukemia. The material was PBMCs, obtained after 12 months of ibrutinib treatment. The chain joins TRBV7-8 to TRBJ2-1, with 11 bases aligning to TRBD2. The CDR3: CASSLALDRSSGRFYNEQFF. For the CDR3, the DNA is TGTGCCAGCAGCTTAGCCCTGGACCGGTCTAGCGGGAGGTTCTACAATGAGCAGTTCTTC.